This TCR beta chain comes out of a study of OX40 agonist ivuxolimab in advanced cancers. As for the study in general: Ivuxolimab was delivered to patients intravenously every 2 weeks at doses spanning 0.01 to 10 mg/kg. Whole-study results and caveats: Partial responders at 0.1-3.0 mg/kg had among the lowest clonal expansion. Clonal expansion from baseline to week 6 occurred in both CD4+ and CD8+ T cells.

The table came from immunoSEQ multiplex PCR; TCRdb's copy has only in-frame clones and leaves some out. Among nearly 85,000 clones, 83% were seen once, and the ten largest hold 0.85%. There are a few counts of this clone. Its antigen is not identified. Other DNA sequences in the same sample also yield this CDR3. V dropped 5 bases and J dropped 2 bases, with 12 bases sitting between them. Germline values: CDR1 SGHTA, CDR2 FQGNSA. There are 14 residues in the CDR3. The sequences come from CD4+ or CD8+ T cells sorted from blood, collected in a trial of the OX40 agonist ivuxolimab. The chain uses TRBV7-2 and TRBJ2-5; D is perhaps TRBD2 (5 bases). The TCR originated in an adult with an advanced solid tumor such as melanoma, head and neck, liver or kidney cancer. CDR3 protein: CASSPPGEQETQYF. The CDR3 DNA follows: TGTGCCAGCAGCCCCCCCGGGGAACAAGAGACCCAGTACTTC.